This passage covers 5 T cell receptor beta chains from one sample sequenced in a study of blood T cell repertoires in COVID-19. TCRdb's copy holds only in-frame clones and misses some; the assay was immunoSEQ multiplex PCR. The sample yields about 240,000 clones, more than 75% seen once. Sequencing was performed on PBMCs or T cells enriched from blood (not recorded which). The receptors were sampled from a woman aged 40 to 50 with acute COVID-19.

The V and J genes are TRBV19 and TRBJ1-2; D is perhaps TRBD1 (5 bases). CDR1 is LNHDA and CDR2 is SQIVND in the germline V gene (reference sequence). Trimming removed 1 base from V and 2 bases from J, with 11 bases in between. This CDR3 is 15 amino acids long. CDR3 protein: CASSIVAGKNYGYTF. CDR3 sequence (DNA): TGTGCCAGTAGTATAGTCGCAGGGAAAAACTATGGCTACACCTTC.

This chain links TRBV29-1 with TRBJ1-1, with D perhaps matching TRBD1 (6 bases). This CDR3 is 14 amino acids long. V was cut by 6 bases and J by 4 bases, with 18 bases left in between. Germline V gene lookup returns CDR1 SQVTM and CDR2 ANQGSEA. The CDR3: CSVQGGRGGTEAFF. The CDR3 DNA is TGCAGCGTACAAGGGGGGAGGGGTGGCACTGAAGCTTTCTTT.

The chain employs TRBV5-1 and TRBJ2-1; TRBD2 is a possible D gene (7 bases). V lost 1 base to trimming and J lost 3 bases, with 11 bases between them. The CDR3 totals 15 residues. Germline lookup yields CDR1 SGHRS and CDR2 YFSETQ. The CDR3 protein is CASSLWEGDYNEQFF. The DNA for the CDR3 is TGCGCCAGCAGCTTGTGGGAGGGGGACTACAATGAGCAGTTCTTC.

The chain is built from TRBV19 and TRBJ2-7, with D unresolved. Trimming took 0 bases from V and 2 from J, leaving 5 bases between them. The CDR3 is 13 residues long. The germline gives CDR1 LNHDA, CDR2 SQIVND (reference sequence). The CDR3 DNA follows: TGTGCCAGTAGTATAGACGGTACCTACGAGCAGTACTTC. Translation gives CASSIDGTYEQYF.

The chain is built from TRBV5-8 and TRBJ2-2; perhaps TRBD2 as D (6 bases). CDR3 length equals 15 residues. V dropped 4 bases and J dropped 6 bases, with 16 bases sitting between them. The germline V gene encodes CDR1 SGHTS and CDR2 YDEGEE. CDR3 residues: CASSQRGRLPGELFF. As DNA, the CDR3 is TGTGCCAGCAGCCAGCGTGGGAGGTTACCCGGGGAGCTGTTTTTT.